This T cell receptor beta chain was found in a study of T-cell memory formation after mild COVID-19 (dated by TCRdb to about 2021). For the wider study: TCR sequence clusters from the two donors were found to be largely donor specific. The cohort was made up of two young adult volunteers, one female and one male, who were previously healthy. In two donors, T-cell clones that expanded and contracted after mild COVID-19 were tracked by sequencing TCRalpha and TCRbeta repertoires over time. General study outcomes and caveats: The study included only a couple of mild cases, and larger cohorts that include severe cases with pre-infection samples were judged to be necessary. Clones contracting from day 15 to 85 had balanced CD4/CD8 phenotypes, while a second wave expanding from day 15 to 37 was biased towards CD4+. Contracting CD4+ clones were located mainly in the CM and EM memory subsets, whereas CD8+ clones were found to be enriched in EMRA. The detection of some responding clones in pre-infection memory suggests that pre-existing cross-reactive memory T cells joined the SARS-CoV-2 response. SARS-CoV-2 specificity was not confirmed for the second-wave clones peaking on day 37.

Sequencing instrument: Illumina NovaSeq 6000. cDNA libraries for TCRalpha and TCRbeta were prepared by 5'RACE using constant-segment primers, with sample barcodes and unique molecular identifiers added. Trizol reagent was used to extract RNA from every sample. The libraries were amplified in two PCR steps, and the second step added a second sample barcode and Illumina TruSeq adapters. Sequencing of libraries was performed on an Illumina NovaSeq with 2 x 150 bp paired-end reads. For the original study's pipeline: Reads were demultiplexed and collapsed into UMI-guided consensus sequences with migec v1.2.7. With mixcr v2.1.11, UMI consensuses were aligned to TRA and TRB V and J templates and assembled into clonotypes. Expanded or contracted clonotypes were those called significant by both edgeR and NoisET, with noise models trained on biological replicates. For edgeR calls, the thresholds were a false discovery rate-adjusted p below 0.01 and a log2 fold-change of 1. As an exploratory analysis of dynamics, PCA with hierarchical clustering was applied to max-normalized trajectories of the 1000 most abundant clonotypes. Separately sequenced CD4+ and CD8+ repertoires were used to assign the CD4 or CD8 phenotype of responding clones. TCRdb passed the public sequencing reads through fastp at Q25 and MiXCR, retaining productive beta sequences. Under each unique CDR3 protein, matching rows form one entry showing the most common genes and DNA. For this entry, the V and J calls and clone size follow TCRdb and not the study's own pipeline. A total of around 200,000 distinct CDR3 sequences appear in this sample, 16% of them only once. The top ten hold approximately 2.1% of the sample.

Compared with germline, V lacks 5 bases and J lacks 9 bases; bases without a gene match: 8. CDR3 length: 14 amino acids, cysteine to phenylalanine. Only the CDR3 region is kept as DNA, spanning 42 bases read in frame from base 1. The germline V gene specifies SQVTM as CDR1 and ANQGSEA as CDR2. With regard to this clonotype: Its antigen target is currently unknown. Per-base qualities were not stored, and no clone one base away is much larger.

Ficoll-Paque density gradient centrifugation was used to isolate PBMCs. The sample was PBMCs or a T cell subset sorted from them (not recorded which). The clonotype was recovered from an adult woman who had mild COVID-19 (a few samples of this study predate the infection). The sample titles of this study are shuffled in the database, so cell type and time point are left out; the donor was told from shared clones. The chain uses TRBV29-1 and TRBJ2-1; TRBD2 aligns with 12 central bases. The DNA reads as follows: TGCAGCGTTTCGACTAGCGGGAGTGTGGTTGAGCAGTTCTTC. This is translated as CSVSTSGSVVEQFF.